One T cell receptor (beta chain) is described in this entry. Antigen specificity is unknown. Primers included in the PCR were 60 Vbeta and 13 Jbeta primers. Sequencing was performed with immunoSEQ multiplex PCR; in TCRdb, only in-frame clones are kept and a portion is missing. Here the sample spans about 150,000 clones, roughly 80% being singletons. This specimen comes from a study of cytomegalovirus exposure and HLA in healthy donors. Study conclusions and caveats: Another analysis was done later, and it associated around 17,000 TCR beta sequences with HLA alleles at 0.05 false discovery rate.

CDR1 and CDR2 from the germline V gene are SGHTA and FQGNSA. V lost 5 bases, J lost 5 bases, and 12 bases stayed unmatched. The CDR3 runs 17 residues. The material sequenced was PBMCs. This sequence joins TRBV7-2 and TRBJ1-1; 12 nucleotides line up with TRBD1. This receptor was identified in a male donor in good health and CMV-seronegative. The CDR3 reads CASSLVSGQGARTEAFF. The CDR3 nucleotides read TGTGCCAGCAGCCTCGTCTCGGGACAGGGGGCGAGAACTGAAGCTTTCTTT.